This T cell receptor (beta chain) was retrieved from a study of OX40 agonist ivuxolimab in advanced cancers. The CDR3 extends over 14 amino acids. Germline CDR1 and CDR2: MNHNS and SASEGT. V shed 4 bases, J shed 5 bases, and the junction held 3 bases outside the gene matches. The data were produced by immunoSEQ multiplex PCR, yet TCRdb's version contains in-frame clones alone and is incomplete. This table holds 70,000 or so clones, 80% to 90% found once. Specimen: CD4+ or CD8+ T cells sorted from blood, collected in a trial of the OX40 agonist ivuxolimab. The chain links TRBV6-1 to TRBJ1-5; 9 bases are shared with TRBD1. The sequence was collected from an adult with an advanced solid tumor such as melanoma, head and neck, liver or kidney cancer. Here the CDR3 DNA reads TGTGCCAGCAGTGTGACAGGGGGAGATCAGCCCCAGCATTTT. Amino acids: CASSVTGGDQPQHF.